These 16 T cell receptor beta chains came from one sample sequenced in a study of control samples from healthy donors and cancer patients. Measured with immunoSEQ multiplex PCR; TCRdb has only the in-frame clones, and not every one. The sample includes around 77,000 clones, around 92% of them seen just once. The specimen was blood. The receptors were sampled from a woman in her sixties in good health.

The genes are TRBV12-3 or TRBV12-4 and TRBJ1-1; D possibly corresponds to TRBD1 (6 bases). CDR3 size: 13 residues. The V end lost 0 bases, the J end lost 10 bases, and 12 bases lay between the germline ends. The CDR3 nucleotides read TGTGCCAGCAGTTTAGCGCACAGGGAAGGAGCTTTCTTT. Residues: CASSLAHREGAFF.

The V and J genes are TRBV6-5 and TRBJ2-7, with a tentative D call TRBD2 (6 bases). The germline V gene encodes CDR1 MNHEY and CDR2 SVGAGI. The CDR3 is made up of 15 amino acids. Deletions cut 0 bases from V and 4 bases from J, with 13 bases between. The CDR3 sequence: CASSYSGTSQYEQYF. The CDR3 coding sequence is TGTGCCAGCAGTTACTCGGGGACTTCCCAGTACGAGCAGTACTTC.

The chain employs TRBV4-1 and TRBJ2-3; D possibly corresponds to TRBD2 (6 bases). The V and J ends lost 4 bases and 4 bases respectively, with 12 bases between them. Germline loops: CDR1 MGHRA, CDR2 YSYEKL. The CDR3 sequence is 14 residues long. The CDR3 loop is CASSLRLEADTQYF. The CDR3 region has the DNA TGCGCCAGCAGCCTGCGACTAGAGGCAGATACGCAGTATTTT.

This chain uses TRBV10-3 with TRBJ2-3; 7 bases map to TRBD1. Germline V lookup: CDR1 ENHRY, CDR2 SYGVKD. CDR3 size: 14 residues. Trimming at V came to 10 bases and at J to 2 bases, leaving 9 bases not matched to a gene. The DNA of the CDR3 is TGTGCCACCCGACAGGGCGCCCCCACAGATACGCAGTATTTT. Translation gives CATRQGAPTDTQYF.

The chain is built from TRBV5-1 and TRBJ2-1; 11 nucleotides agree with TRBD2. After removal of 4 bases from V and 0 bases from J, the junction contained 15 bases not matched to a gene. CDR1 is SGHRS and CDR2 is YFSETQ in the germline V gene. The CDR3 is 20 amino acids. The CDR3 loop is CASSRKPGLAVISSYNEQFF. The CDR3 DNA reads TGCGCCAGCAGCCGAAAACCGGGACTAGCGGTTATTAGCTCCTACAATGAGCAGTTCTTC.

This clone was counted only a few times. Distinct nucleotide sequences in the sample also encode this CDR3. The genes are TRBV4-3 and TRBJ1-5; D gene unclear. Between the trimmed V and J ends, which lost 0 bases and 7 bases, there was a span of 7 bases. The CDR3 length is 13 residues. Germline-derived CDR1 and CDR2 are LGHNA and YSLEER. CDR3 nucleotides: TGCGCCAGCAGCCAAGATCTGCGCCAGCCCCAGCATTTT. Protein product: CASSQDLRQPQHF.

The chain uses TRBV2 and TRBJ1-5; D is ambiguous. V was trimmed by 1 base and J by 2 bases, leaving 9 bases between them. The germline V gene encodes CDR1 SNHLY and CDR2 FYNNEI. The CDR3 spans 15 residues. The CDR3 protein is CASSEEGGGNQPQHF. In DNA form, the CDR3 reads TGTGCCAGCAGTGAAGAAGGCGGGGGCAATCAGCCCCAGCATTTT.

This chain connects TRBV6-6 to TRBJ2-1; tentatively, D is TRBD1 or TRBD2 (6 bases each). Deletions cut 6 bases from V and 5 bases from J, with 17 bases between. Germline-derived CDR1 and CDR2 are MNHNY and SVGAGI (reference sequence). This CDR3 spans 15 amino acids. The CDR3 coding sequence is TGTGCCAGCAGACGCCCCCGCGGGGACAACAATGAGCAGTTCTTC. It yields the protein CASRRPRGDNNEQFF.

The CDR3 coding sequence is TGTGCCATCTCCACGCGCCAGATGAACACTGAAGCTTTCTTT. Translation gives CAISTRQMNTEAFF. V and J are TRBV10-3 and TRBJ1-1; D is uncertain. This CDR3 contains 14 residues. V was shortened by 8 bases and J by 0 bases, with 13 bases between the two germline ends. The germline V gene encodes CDR1 ENHRY and CDR2 SYGVKD.

The chain uses TRBV18 and TRBJ1-1; tentative D call: TRBD1 (5 bases). CDR3 length: 13 residues. V was pared by 2 bases and J by 5 bases, with 9 bases between. Germline V gene data show CDR1 as KGHSH and CDR2 as LQKENI. As DNA, the CDR3 is TGTGCCAGCTCACCAGAGGAGGGGACTGAAGCTTTCTTT. Translated: CASSPEEGTEAFF.

V usage is TRBV2 and J usage is TRBJ2-1, with TRBD2 matching 7 bases. Germline-derived CDR1 and CDR2 are SNHLY and FYNNEI. The ends lost 7 bases at V and 7 bases at J; junction bases unmatched: 10. The CDR3 extends over 14 amino acids. The CDR3 DNA follows: TGTGCCAGCAACGAAGGACTAGTAGGAAATGAGCAGTTCTTC. Protein: CASNEGLVGNEQFF.

The chain is built from TRBV18 and TRBJ2-1; 13 nucleotides match TRBD2. Germline CDR1 and CDR2: KGHSH and LQKENI. Trimming took 0 bases from V and 9 from J; bases not matched to a gene: 5. This CDR3 has 16 amino acids. CDR3 nucleotide sequence: TGTGCCAGCTCACCACCGGGGACTAGCGGGAAGGCTGAGCAGTTCTTC. Translation gives CASSPPGTSGKAEQFF.

The chain recombines TRBV7-2 with TRBJ1-2, with D maybe TRBD1 (5 bases). Per the germline V gene, CDR1 is SGHTA and CDR2 is FQGNSA. The CDR3 has 17 residues. Trimming took off 1 base at V and 2 bases at J, with 17 bases between the two ends. CDR3 nucleotides: TGTGCCAGCAGCTTAGGAATATCTAGGGGCGGCAACTATGGCTACACCTTC. It is translated as CASSLGISRGGNYGYTF.

The V and J genes are TRBV6-5 and TRBJ1-4; D is unresolved. This CDR3 is built from 14 residues. Germline CDR1 MNHEY, CDR2 SVGAGI. Trimming took 7 bases from V and 4 from J, leaving 13 bases between them. The CDR3 DNA follows: TGTGCCAGCACCCAACCCGGGGTTAATGAAAAACTGTTTTTT. It translates to CASTQPGVNEKLFF.

The rearrangement links TRBV19 to TRBJ2-3; the D gene is possibly TRBD1 (6 bases). V was pared by 2 bases and J by 4 bases, with 10 bases between. Germline loops: CDR1 LNHDA, CDR2 SQIVND (reference sequence). This CDR3 spans 14 amino acids. The CDR3 region is CASSITGMADTQYF. The CDR3 DNA is TGTGCCAGTAGTATAACAGGGATGGCAGATACGCAGTATTTT. Full variable domain (rest looked up from reference TRBV19 and TRBJ2-3): DGGITQSPKYLFRKEGQNVTLSCEQNLNHDAMYWYRQDPGQGLRLIYYSQIVNDFQKGDIAEGYSVSREKKESFPLTVTSAQKNPTAFYLCASSITGMADTQYFGPGTRLTVL.

This clone occurred a few times. This chain joins TRBV11-3 and TRBJ1-2, with D unclear. Germline values: CDR1 SGHNT, CDR2 YENEEA. The V end lost 1 base, the J end lost 4 bases, and 10 bases lay between the germline ends. This CDR3 is built from 14 residues. CDR3 region: CASSLGGYLYGYTF. The CDR3 DNA is TGTGCCAGCAGCTTAGGCGGATACCTCTATGGCTACACCTTC.